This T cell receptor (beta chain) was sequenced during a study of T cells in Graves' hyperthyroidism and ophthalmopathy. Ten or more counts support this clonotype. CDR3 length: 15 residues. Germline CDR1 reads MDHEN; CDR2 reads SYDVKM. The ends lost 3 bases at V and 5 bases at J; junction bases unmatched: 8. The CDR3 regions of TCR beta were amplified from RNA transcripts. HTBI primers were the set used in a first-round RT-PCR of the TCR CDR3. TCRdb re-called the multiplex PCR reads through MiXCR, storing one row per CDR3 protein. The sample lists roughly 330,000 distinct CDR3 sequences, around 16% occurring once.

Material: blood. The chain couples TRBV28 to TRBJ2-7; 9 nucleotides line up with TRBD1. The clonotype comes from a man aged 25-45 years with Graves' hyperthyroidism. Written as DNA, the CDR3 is TGTGCCAGCAGTTTGGGTTCCGGGACAGGGCACGAGCAGTACTTC. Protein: CASSLGSGTGHEQYF.